Listed here are 12 T cell receptor beta chains from one sample, sequenced in a study of blood T cell repertoires in COVID-19. Sequencing was performed with immunoSEQ multiplex PCR; in TCRdb, only in-frame clones are kept and a portion is missing. The sample lists about 160,000 clones; over 80% were seen once. The sequencing sample was made of peripheral blood. These receptors were taken from a man younger than 45 with COVID-19, enrolled during active disease.

The chain joins TRBV10-3 to TRBJ1-1; TRBD1 might be the D (6 bases). The germline V and J ends were trimmed by 3 bases and 5 bases, with 13 bases remaining between them. The CDR3 consists of 14 residues. Looked up from germline, CDR1 is ENHRY and CDR2 is SYGVKD. The CDR3 DNA reads TGTGCCATCAGTGATCGAGGGGGTGAGACTGAAGCTTTCTTT. This encodes CAISDRGGETEAFF.

This chain links TRBV6-5 with TRBJ2-2; 10 nucleotides line up with TRBD1. CDR1 is MNHEY and CDR2 is SVGAGI in the germline V gene. CDR3 size: 15 residues. Trimming at V came to 5 bases and at J to 6 bases, leaving 6 bases not matched to a gene. CDR3 loop: CASSQRQGAAGELFF. CDR3 sequence (DNA): TGTGCCAGCAGTCAGCGACAGGGGGCTGCCGGGGAGCTGTTTTTT.

This sequence joins TRBV28 and TRBJ2-7; 8 bases line up with TRBD2. CDR3 size: 13 residues. Per germline, CDR1 MDHEN and CDR2 SYDVKM. Unmatched junction bases numbered 2, after V lost 2 bases and J lost 5 bases. The DNA for the CDR3 is TGTGCCAGCAGTTTAAGGCGGGGGGACGAGCAGTACTTC. Translated: CASSLRRGDEQYF.

The rearrangement uses TRBV7-3 and TRBJ2-7; the match to TRBD2 covers 8 bases. CDR3 size: 14 residues. CDR1 SGHTA and CDR2 FQGTGA come from the germline V gene. Unmatched junction bases numbered 7, after V lost 2 bases and J lost 7 bases. The CDR3: CASSLVAGLREQYF. The DNA of the CDR3 is TGTGCCAGCAGCTTAGTAGCGGGGCTCCGAGAGCAGTACTTC. The complete variable domain, with remaining parts taken from reference TRBV7-3 and TRBJ2-7, reads GAGVSQTPSNKVTEKGKYVELRCDPISGHTALYWYRQSLGQGPEFLIYFQGTGAADDSGLPNDRFFAVRPEGSVSTLKIQRTERGDSAVYLCASSLVAGLREQYFGPGTRLTVT.

This chain connects TRBV4-3 to TRBJ2-1; 7 positions agree with TRBD2. Germline V gene sequence: CDR1 LGHNA, CDR2 YSLEER. V shed 1 base and J 4 bases; nucleotides not matched to a gene: 7. The CDR3 length is 16 residues. The CDR3 is CASSQGGGGPYNEQFF. CDR3 coding DNA: TGCGCCAGCAGCCAAGGTGGCGGGGGACCTTACAATGAGCAGTTCTTC.

The rearrangement uses TRBV27 and TRBJ2-7, with 10 bases that match TRBD2. Germline trimming cut 7 bases from V and 2 bases from J; bases unmatched to any gene: 8. The germline CDR1 and CDR2 sequences are MNHEY and SMNVEV (reference sequence). The CDR3 has 15 amino acids. CDR3 DNA: TGTGCCAGCACCATTAGCGGGAGGCCTACCTACGAGCAGTACTTC. It encodes CASTISGRPTYEQYF.

The CDR3 sequence: CASSRGDSHSYEQYF. The CDR3 DNA reads as TGTGCCAGCAGTCGCGGGGACTCCCACTCCTACGAGCAGTACTTC. The chain carries TRBV28 and TRBJ2-7, with D perhaps TRBD2 (6 bases). CDR1 and CDR2 from the germline V gene are MDHEN and SYDVKM. The CDR3 extends over 15 amino acids. With 5 bases removed from V and 0 bases from J, the gap between germline ends came to 14 bases.

This chain uses TRBV7-2 with TRBJ2-7; 10 nucleotides match TRBD2. After removal of 6 bases from V and 2 bases from J, the junction contained 1 base not matched to a gene. This CDR3 spans 13 amino acids. Germline CDR1 and CDR2: SGHTA and FQGNSA. The DNA of the CDR3 is TGTGCCAGCAGGCTAGCGGGGGCCTACGAGCAGTACTTC. As protein: CASRLAGAYEQYF.

V usage is TRBV7-8 and J usage is TRBJ2-7; D may be TRBD2 (6 bases). Germline assignment: CDR1 SGHVS and CDR2 FQNEAQ. With 2 bases removed from V and 1 base from J, the gap between germline ends came to 12 bases. This CDR3 spans 15 amino acids. The CDR3 nucleotides are TGTGCCAGCAGCTTACCGGCGGGAAAGTCCTACGAGCAGTACTTC. Protein sequence: CASSLPAGKSYEQYF.

The V gene is TRBV19, the J gene TRBJ2-7; 9 bases fit TRBD1. Germline V lookup: CDR1 LNHDA, CDR2 SQIVND (reference sequence). CDR3 length: 12 residues. The V segment lost 7 bases and the J segment 6 bases; nucleotides outside the gene matches: 4. The CDR3 loop is CASKGQGSEQYF. Here the CDR3 DNA reads TGTGCCAGTAAGGGACAGGGAAGCGAGCAGTACTTC.

This chain connects TRBV5-1 to TRBJ2-7, with 7 bases identical to TRBD2. This CDR3 region has 14 residues. Germline assignment: CDR1 SGHRS and CDR2 YFSETQ. Germline trimming cut 4 bases from V and 2 bases from J; bases unmatched to any gene: 6. The chain's CDR3 is CASSGGDLAYEQYF. DNA of the CDR3: TGCGCCAGCAGCGGGGGGGATTTAGCCTACGAGCAGTACTTC.

J is TRBJ2-5 and V is TRBV5-1; D call uncertain. Germline lookup yields CDR1 SGHRS and CDR2 YFSETQ. The CDR3 covers 14 residues. V was trimmed by 0 bases and J by 1 base, leaving 7 bases between them. In nucleotides, the CDR3 is TGCGCCAGCAGCTTGGAACGGGTCCAAGAGACCCAGTACTTC. Translating gives CASSLERVQETQYF.